The present entry profiles one TCR beta chain with its context. Its antigen is unknown. This entry belongs to a study of OX40 agonist ivuxolimab in advanced cancers. Study background: Patients in dose escalation had liver, melanoma, kidney or head and neck cancers. Patients were 65% to 85% male with ages roughly 23 to 79, mean 60. Study outcomes and limitations: The study did not work out the antigen specificity of the expanded peripheral T cells. CD4+ T cells averaged fewer expanded clones than CD8+ T cells.

TCRdb's copy holds only in-frame clones and misses some; the assay was immunoSEQ multiplex PCR. Among 30,000 to 40,000 clones listed, approximately 89% were seen once. The origin of this receptor is an adult with an advanced solid tumor such as melanoma, head and neck, liver or kidney cancer. The source material was CD4+ or CD8+ T cells sorted from blood, sampled in a trial of the OX40 agonist ivuxolimab.

The CDR3 here is CASSFSRGLYNEQFF. The CDR3 coding sequence is TGTGCCAGCAGTTTCAGTAGGGGGCTGTACAATGAGCAGTTCTTC. The chain combines TRBV27 with TRBJ2-1, with 7 bases that match TRBD1. The CDR3 runs to 15 residues. V lost 3 bases and J lost 4; bases outside the gene matches: 6. From germline, CDR1 is MNHEY and CDR2 SMNVEV (reference sequence).